This is a list of T cell receptor beta chains from one sample in a study of CD8 T cells in ankylosing spondylitis. TCRdb redid the calling of the 5' RACE reads with MiXCR, one entry per CDR3 protein. The sample records approximately 300,000 distinct CDR3 sequences, less than 25% being singletons. The specimen sequenced was blood, either unsorted or a sorted T cell fraction (not recorded which). Receptors were obtained from a female donor with ankylosing spondylitis or in good health (not recorded which). Each CDR3 is given with its conserved first and last residue. D genes are given only for firm matches. Some rows mark clone size as missing; the rest say once, few, many or name a class of expanded clone.

TRBV29-1	many	TRBD2	TRBJ2-3	CSVSTSGSTDTQYF	TGCAGCGTTTCGACTAGCGGAAGCACAGATACGCAGTATTTT
TRBV6-1	.	.	TRBJ1-1	CASSRGGMNTEAFF	TGTGCCAGCAGTCGGGGGGGGATGAACACTGAAGCTTTCTTT
TRBV29-1	few	.	TRBJ1-1	CSVGSSQGNTEAFF	TGCAGCGTTGGGAGTTCGCAGGGGAACACTGAAGCTTTCTTT
TRBV13	many	.	TRBJ2-2	CASSRVRNTGELFF	TGTGCCAGCAGTAGGGTACGGAACACCGGGGAGCTGTTTTTT
TRBV12-3/TRBV12-4	.	.	TRBJ2-2	CASSVPGQVTGELFF	TGTGCCAGCAGTGTCCCGGGCCAAGTGACCGGGGAGCTGTTTTTT
TRBV5-1	few	.	TRBJ1-6	CASGQGPVGSSPLHF	TGCGCCAGCGGCCAGGGCCCGGTTGGTTCTTCACCCCTCCACTTT
TRBV7-7	.	TRBD1	TRBJ2-1	CASSFVGQGVSAVRNEQFF	TGTGCTAGCAGCTTTGTAGGGCAGGGGGTGTCGGCGGTCCGCAATGAGCAGTTCTTC
TRBV6-1	few	.	TRBJ2-7	CASMAGGQGHFYEQYF	TGTGCCAGCATGGCGGGGGGACAGGGTCACTTCTACGAGCAGTACTTC
TRBV25-1	.	TRBD2	TRBJ2-1	CASSLGLAGGGPTNEQFF	TGTGCCAGCAGCCTGGGACTAGCGGGAGGGGGCCCTACGAATGAGCAGTTCTTC
TRBV4-3	few	TRBD1	TRBJ2-1	CASSQDRGQGNDEQFF	TGCGCCAGCAGCCAAGATCGAGGACAGGGCAACGATGAGCAGTTCTTC
TRBV24-1	many	TRBD2	TRBJ2-5	CATSETTPSGRGTETQYF	TGTGCCACCAGTGAGACAACCCCTAGCGGGAGGGGCACAGAGACCCAGTACTTC
TRBV10-3	many	.	TRBJ1-2	CAISFEGGYTF	TGTGCCATCAGTTTCGAGGGAGGCTACACCTTC
TRBV5-1	few	TRBD1	TRBJ2-1	CASSGVGTGAYNEQFF	TGCGCCAGCAGCGGGGTAGGGACAGGTGCCTACAATGAGCAGTTCTTC
TRBV20-1	few	TRBD2	TRBJ2-1	CSANPGTSGYNEQFF	TGCAGTGCTAACCCCGGGACTAGCGGGTACAATGAGCAGTTCTTC
TRBV11-2	.	TRBD2	TRBJ2-3	CASSLELAGGRWSTDTQYF	TGTGCCAGCAGCTTAGAACTAGCGGGGGGACGGTGGAGCACAGATACGCAGTATTTT
TRBV10-3	.	.	TRBJ2-3	CATAPGRETDTQYF	TGTGCCACTGCCCCCGGCAGGGAGACAGATACGCAGTATTTT
TRBV5-4	.	.	TRBJ2-7	CASSWDKAYEQYF	TGTGCCAGCAGCTGGGACAAAGCCTACGAGCAGTACTTC
TRBV7-9	few	TRBD1	TRBJ1-1	CASSAGGENTEAFF	TGTGCCAGCAGCGCAGGGGGCGAGAACACTGAAGCTTTCTTT
TRBV2	.	TRBD2	TRBJ2-1	CASSLLAADNEQFF	TGTGCCAGCAGCCTACTAGCGGCCGACAATGAGCAGTTCTTC
TRBV20-1	few	TRBD1	TRBJ1-1	CSAIRDRGRGTEAFF	TGCAGTGCTATCCGGGACAGGGGGCGCGGGACTGAAGCTTTCTTT
TRBV7-2	many	.	TRBJ2-3	CASSPAEDTQYF	TGTGCCAGCAGCCCCGCTGAGGATACGCAGTATTTT
TRBV7-9	few	.	TRBJ2-7	CASSPNSGGNEQYF	TGTGCCAGCAGCCCCAATTCCGGGGGCAACGAGCAGTACTTC
TRBV20-1	few	TRBD2	TRBJ2-5	CSARVSGTSVQETQYF	TGCAGTGCTAGAGTATCCGGGACTAGCGTGCAAGAGACCCAGTACTTC